This entry describes one T cell receptor (beta chain). Clones were read by immunoSEQ multiplex PCR, and TCRdb kept only the in-frame ones, dropping some. The table shows about 150,000 clones, with roughly nine tenths occurring only once. V was trimmed by 0 bases and J by 5 bases, leaving 10 bases between them. Germline lookup yields CDR1 SNHLY and CDR2 FYNNEI. The CDR3 is 15 residues long. This sample is part of a study of blood T cell repertoires in COVID-19. Across the whole study: Specimens from acute and convalescent COVID-19 originated in the United States, Italy and Spain. Nucleic acid was either cDNA or gDNA, and it came from T cells, B-cell-depleted T cells, or PBMCs.

The material sequenced was peripheral blood. V usage is TRBV2 and J usage is TRBJ2-2; D gene ambiguous. The source is a man between 18 and 35 years old with COVID-19, enrolled during active disease. CDR3 sequence (DNA): TGTGCCAGCAGTGAAGCGCCACTGCTAACCGGGGAGCTGTTTTTT. Translated, it gives CASSEAPLLTGELFF.